Listed below are T cell receptor beta chains from one sample, sequenced in a study of blood T cell repertoires in COVID-19. Measured with immunoSEQ multiplex PCR; TCRdb has only the in-frame clones, and not every one. Of nearly 350,000 clones detected, 90% to 95% appear once; the ten largest clones hold about 3.5%. Sequencing was done on a sample of peripheral blood. The receptors here all came from a woman aged 18-29 years who had recovered from COVID-19. Both conserved end residues are part of each CDR3. A D gene is named only where the DNA matches it firmly.

CDR3aa | v_gene | d_gene | j_gene
CASSQIAGDSDTQYF | TRBV3-1/TRBV3-2 | TRBD2 | TRBJ2-3
CASSQDLWASGSTGQFF | TRBV4-1 | TRBD2 | TRBJ2-1
CASSLDRAGVRWTDTQYF | TRBV11-3 | TRBD2 | TRBJ2-3
CASSKSSGRDTQYF | TRBV19 | TRBD2 | TRBJ2-3
CASSLGQGGEKLFF | TRBV5-1 | TRBD1 | TRBJ1-4
CASSPPGRDEQFF | TRBV18 | TRBD2 | TRBJ2-1
CASRAETNPNEKLFF | TRBV10-2 | NA | TRBJ1-4
CASSETSGRIFGTQYF | TRBV6-1 | TRBD2 | TRBJ2-5
CASSLDLGDSGRSGFF | TRBV7-8 | TRBD2 | TRBJ2-1
CASSLFRGPLQETQYF | TRBV7-8 | NA | TRBJ2-5
CASSTSTGDTGELFF | TRBV19 | TRBD1 | TRBJ2-2
CASSVLAGGSYNEQFF | TRBV9 | TRBD2 | TRBJ2-1
CASSQGGVYNEQFF | TRBV5-1 | NA | TRBJ2-1
CASSPFNTGELFF | TRBV27 | NA | TRBJ2-2
CAWSRVGSPLHF | TRBV30 | NA | TRBJ1-6
CANSGHTNEKLFF | TRBV3-1/TRBV3-2 | NA | TRBJ1-4
CASRPTGPGRRLFF | TRBV2 | TRBD1 | TRBJ1-4
CASSRPGQGYSEQFF | TRBV7-8 | TRBD1 | TRBJ2-1
CASSLGDRVVGELFF | TRBV28 | TRBD1 | TRBJ2-2
CARTLSRENTEAFF | TRBV2 | NA | TRBJ1-1
CASSKTKGQGAVETQYF | TRBV7-2 | TRBD1 | TRBJ2-5
CASSASVRVDNEQFF | TRBV9 | NA | TRBJ2-1
CASSSRDRAANSGANVLTF | TRBV3-1/TRBV3-2 | TRBD1 | TRBJ2-6
CASSVVGTVNYGYTF | TRBV9 | NA | TRBJ1-2
CASSSPGGLYGYTF | TRBV6-5 | NA | TRBJ1-2
CARSKAQGDQETQYF | TRBV21-1 | NA | TRBJ2-5
CASSVAPRSEQFF | TRBV9 | NA | TRBJ2-1
CASRSGTGTYNEQFF | TRBV27 | TRBD1 | TRBJ2-1
CASSNEFRQAYGYTF | TRBV19 | NA | TRBJ1-2
CATSDFAGADTGELFF | TRBV24-1 | NA | TRBJ2-2
CSASRGRFETQYF | TRBV20-1 | TRBD2 | TRBJ2-5
CSVEDRDNQPQHF | TRBV29-1 | NA | TRBJ1-5
CASNQGLAGEETQYF | TRBV5-1 | TRBD2 | TRBJ2-5
CSVEEEDRGQTGYTF | TRBV29-1 | TRBD1 | TRBJ1-2
CAWSGLAGFNEQFF | TRBV30 | TRBD2 | TRBJ2-1
CASSLALLRNEQFF | TRBV7-8 | NA | TRBJ2-1
CAISLGPNTEAFF | TRBV10-3 | NA | TRBJ1-1
CATSEGQGAGNQPQHF | TRBV24-1 | TRBD1 | TRBJ1-5
CASSPRERGQETQYF | TRBV11-3 | TRBD2 | TRBJ2-5
CATSDSGQGRYGYTF | TRBV24-1 | TRBD1 | TRBJ1-2
CATRSGGDTEAFF | TRBV24-1 | NA | TRBJ1-1
CASSQHLAGRLAEQFF | TRBV4-1 | TRBD2 | TRBJ2-1
CASSQDYRSTDTQYF | TRBV4-3 | NA | TRBJ2-3
CASGMGTGEYNEQFF | TRBV5-1 | TRBD1 | TRBJ2-1
CASSYGRGANYGYTF | TRBV6-2/TRBV6-3 | NA | TRBJ1-2
CASSPEWSSPEAFF | TRBV25-1 | NA | TRBJ1-1
CASSGVSGGAILTF | TRBV10-2 | TRBD1 | TRBJ2-6
CASSGRTGYANTGELFF | TRBV11-3 | TRBD1 | TRBJ2-2
CASSPGSGSEETQYF | TRBV19 | TRBD2 | TRBJ2-5
CAWSVRITGNIGGGYTF | TRBV30 | NA | TRBJ1-2
CSAGGVAFF | TRBV20-1 | NA | TRBJ1-1
CASRATSGTHQRYNEQFF | TRBV10-2 | TRBD2 | TRBJ2-1
CASSYRRKNYGYTF | TRBV6-6 | NA | TRBJ1-2
CASSLMGTSGNRYNEQFF | TRBV7-2 | TRBD2 | TRBJ2-1
CASSPDRSGYTF | TRBV5-1 | TRBD1 | TRBJ1-2
CASSPYETGYYTGELFF | TRBV5-5 | TRBD1 | TRBJ2-2
CASSDGGRAEETQYF | TRBV2 | TRBD2 | TRBJ2-5